This T cell receptor (beta chain) was recovered during a study of T-cell memory formation after mild COVID-19. Background on the study: Clustering of TCRs was largely donor specific.

TCRdb re-derived calls from the 5' RACE reads in MiXCR, one entry per CDR3 protein. Of 470,000 or so distinct CDR3 sequences in the sample, under 20% were seen once. Study-wide points: CD4/CD8 balance characterized clones contracting day 15 to 85, and CD4+ skew characterized later expanders. In pre-infection memory, a portion of responding clones appeared, which suggested that cross-reactive memory joined.

This clonotype has only a few counts. The antigen is undetermined. The sample comprised PBMCs or a T cell subset sorted from them (not recorded which). The sequence was collected from a man between 18 and 35 years old who had mild COVID-19 (a few samples of this study predate the infection). Cell type and time point are not known.

The CDR3 region is CSAFKGGPNQETQYF. In DNA, the CDR3 is TGCAGTGCGTTCAAGGGGGGCCCAAACCAAGAGACCCAGTACTTC. This chain joins TRBV20-1 and TRBJ2-5, with D perhaps TRBD1 or TRBD2 (6 bases each). Germline assignment: CDR1 DFQATT and CDR2 SNEGSKA (reference sequence). V lost 6 bases to trimming and J lost 0 bases, with 17 bases between them. This CDR3 is built from 15 residues.